The next 18 T cell receptor beta chains were all read from a single sample in a study of metastatic and nonmetastatic thyroid tumors. No patient received treatment before thyroid surgery. With MiXCR, TCRdb reprocessed the PCR reads. The table includes 70,000 or so clones, 12% to 15% detected once. The sequenced material came from blood. Source of these receptors: a male donor with papillary thyroid cancer or a benign thyroid nodule (not recorded which). Some clones in this sample may be carry-over from other donors' samples.

The sample holds many counts of this clone. The V call is TRBV7-3, the J call TRBJ2-3; 10 positions agree with TRBD2. This CDR3 region has 17 residues. Germline assignment: CDR1 SGHTA and CDR2 FQGTGA. After removal of 1 base from V and 4 bases from J, the junction contained 8 bases not matched to a gene. The CDR3 DNA is TGTGCCAGCAGCTTAAACCCCCCAGCGGGAGGGCCAGATACGCAGTATTTT. Its protein product is CASSLNPPAGGPDTQYF.

The genes are TRBV27 and TRBJ2-7; 9 nucleotides agree with TRBD1. Germline-derived CDR1 and CDR2 are MNHEY and SMNVEV (reference sequence). This CDR3 region has 15 residues. Trimming cost V 3 bases and J 3 bases; bases outside gene matches: 6. The CDR3 DNA sequence: TGTGCCAGCAGTTTGGGACAGGGAAGAGGCTACGAGCAGTACTTC. Amino acid sequence: CASSLGQGRGYEQYF.

This clone was counted ten times or more. The chain carries TRBV4-1 and TRBJ1-6, with D unresolved. Germline V gene data show CDR1 as MGHRA and CDR2 as YSYEKL. This CDR3 spans 15 amino acids. V lost 0 bases and J 7 bases, leaving 10 bases between the germline ends. The CDR3 loop is CASSQDGLRNSPLHF. CDR3 DNA: TGCGCCAGCAGCCAAGATGGCCTAAGGAATTCACCCCTCCACTTT.

In its sample, this clone was seen a few times. Possible read error: a much larger clone is one base away. The chain combines TRBV25-1 with TRBJ2-2; no clear D. The ends were cut back, 1 base at V and 5 bases at J, with 8 bases in the middle. The germline gives CDR1 MGHDK, CDR2 SYGVNS. CDR3 length: 14 amino acids. The CDR3 region is CASSESTRTGELFF. DNA for the CDR3: TGTGCCAGCAGTGAATCCACCAGGACCGGGGAGCTGTTTTTT.

This clone was counted many times. The same CDR3 arises from other DNA sequences in this sample as well. The gene calls are TRBV20-1 and TRBJ1-1, with D tentatively TRBD1 (6 bases). CDR3 size: 15 residues. The V and J ends lost 3 bases and 1 base respectively, with 15 bases between them. Per germline, CDR1 DFQATT and CDR2 SNEGSKA (reference sequence). The CDR3 DNA reads as TGCAGTGCTAGGGGCACGGGACACCCGAACACTGAAGCTTTCTTT. It is translated as CSARGTGHPNTEAFF.

This clone showed up many times. The sample contains more than one DNA sequence encoding this CDR3. The chain recombines TRBV6-1 with TRBJ2-6; D is uncertain. The length of the CDR3 is 15 residues. V was clipped by 6 bases and J by 4 bases, with 13 bases between them. Germline-derived CDR1 and CDR2 are MNHNS and SASEGT. The CDR3 region has the DNA TGTGCCAGCAGATCACACGAATCCGGGGCCAACGTCCTGACTTTC. Translated: CASRSHESGANVLTF.

The rearrangement joins TRBV3-1 to TRBJ2-7; 12 nucleotides agree with TRBD2. CDR1 LGHDT and CDR2 YNNKEL come from the germline V gene (reference sequence). The CDR3 is made up of 14 amino acids. The ends lost 4 bases at V and 3 bases at J; junction bases unmatched: 1. The CDR3 here is CASSRLAGDYEQYF. The DNA of the CDR3 is TGTGCCAGCAGCCGACTAGCGGGAGACTACGAGCAGTACTTC.

The sample holds many counts of this clone. This sequence joins TRBV12-3 or TRBV12-4 and TRBJ2-3; the D call may be TRBD1 or TRBD2 (5 bases each). Trimming took off 5 bases at V and 0 bases at J, with 6 bases between the two ends. The CDR3 contains 13 residues. The CDR3, as DNA: TGTGCCAGCAGTGGGACCAGCACAGATACGCAGTATTTT. Protein: CASSGTSTDTQYF.

Remarks on this clone: A much larger clone sits a single nucleotide away, making a read error possible. The J gene is TRBJ2-4, the V gene TRBV19; a possible D gene is TRBD1 (7 bases). With 3 bases removed from V and 13 bases from J, the gap between germline ends came to 22 bases. From germline, CDR1 is LNHDA and CDR2 SQIVND (reference sequence). The CDR3 has 15 amino acids. CDR3 protein: CASSIAGQSRKGQYF. The DNA for the CDR3 is TGTGCCAGTAGTATCGCGGGACAGAGTAGAAAAGGGCAGTACTTC.

This clone occurred many times. The chain employs TRBV19 and TRBJ2-5; D may match TRBD1 or TRBD2 (5 bases each). The length of the CDR3 is 14 residues. Trimming removed 5 bases from V and 3 bases from J, with 13 bases in between. In germline, CDR1 is LNHDA, CDR2 SQIVND (reference sequence). CDR3 region: CASSRSATEETQYF. CDR3 DNA: TGTGCCAGTAGTCGTAGCGCGACAGAAGAGACCCAGTACTTC.

Of note for this clone: A much larger clone differs from this one at a single base, so this may be a read error. The chain has TRBV5-1 and TRBJ2-1; D gene uncertain. Germline V lookup: CDR1 SGHRS, CDR2 YFSETQ. The CDR3 length is 12 residues. The CDR3 loop is CASSLECNEQLF. CDR3 DNA sequence: TGCGCCAGCAGCTTGGAATGCAATGAGCAGCTCTTC.

The chain uses TRBV5-1 and TRBJ2-2, with D hard to call. Trimming cost V 2 bases and J 2 bases, with 10 bases left between them. Germline V gene data show CDR1 as SGHRS and CDR2 as YFSETQ. This CDR3 contains 15 residues. In DNA, the CDR3 is TGCGCCAGCAGCTTCCAGTGGTCTAACACCGGGGAGCTGTTTTTT. This translates into CASSFQWSNTGELFF.

Notes on this clone: A much larger clone differs by one base, so this may be a read error. The V gene is TRBV20-1, the J gene TRBJ1-3; D is undetermined. The V gene's germline CDR1 is DFQATT and CDR2 SNEGSKA (reference sequence). This CDR3 region has 16 residues. With 0 bases removed from V and 2 bases from J, the gap between germline ends came to 14 bases. In nucleotides, the CDR3 is TGCAGTGCTAGAGATCTTGGACGGAGGCCTGGAAACACCATATATTTT. This translates into CSARDLGRRPGNTIYF.

This clone was detected a few times. This sequence joins TRBV24-1 and TRBJ2-5; 8 nucleotides agree with TRBD1. Germline assignment: CDR1 KGHDR and CDR2 SFDVKD. The CDR3 runs 15 residues. Trimming removed 4 bases from V and 5 bases from J; junction bases left unmatched: 8. This CDR3 reads CATSEGRTGWETQYF. DNA for the CDR3: TGTGCCACCAGTGAGGGCCGGACAGGGTGGGAGACCCAGTACTTC.

The chain recombines TRBV6-1 with TRBJ1-6; no firm D call. This CDR3 has 11 residues. Trimming took off 9 bases at V and 6 bases at J, with 6 bases between the two ends. Per the germline V gene, CDR1 is MNHNS and CDR2 is SASEGT. CDR3 amino acids: CASRVNSPLHF. The DNA of the CDR3 is TGTGCCAGTAGGGTTAATTCACCCCTCCACTTT.

This clone has at least ten counts. The chain couples TRBV28 to TRBJ2-7; D is undetermined. Germline CDR1 MDHEN, CDR2 SYDVKM. The CDR3 contains 16 residues. The ends were cut back, 7 bases at V and 1 base at J, with 20 bases in the middle. CDR3 sequence: CASTLSPGSYSYEQYF. The DNA of the CDR3 is TGTGCCAGCACTCTCAGTCCAGGCTCCTATTCCTACGAGCAGTACTTC.

In its sample, this clone was seen many times. Just one base apart from a much larger clone, this may be a read error. Additional DNA sequences in this sample encode the identical CDR3. V is TRBV5-1 and J is TRBJ2-3, with TRBD1 matching over 9 bases. This CDR3 contains 16 residues. Germline-derived CDR1 and CDR2 are SGHRS and YFSETQ. CDR3 sequence (DNA): TGTGCCAGCAGCTACGGACAGGGGCGCTCTCCAGATACGCAGTATTTT. This encodes CASSYGQGRSPDTQYF.

This clone has a count of ten or more. The chain combines TRBV20-1 with TRBJ2-3, with 8 bases fitting TRBD2. V was clipped by 7 bases and J by 2 bases; unmatched bases: 11. The CDR3 loop spans 15 amino acids. Germline CDR1 DFQATT, CDR2 SNEGSKA (reference sequence). The CDR3 protein is CSVTSGSDFTDTQYF. The CDR3 bases are TGCAGTGTAACCAGCGGGAGCGATTTCACAGATACGCAGTATTTT.